These T cell receptor beta chains were read from a single sample in a study of cytomegalovirus exposure and HLA in healthy donors. Libraries were prepared by immunoSEQ multiplex PCR; TCRdb keeps only in-frame clonotypes and omits some of them. The table has some 180,000 clones, about 90% seen once. The source material was PBMCs. Every receptor here comes from a boy aged 2 to 10 in good health and CMV-seronegative. The CDR3 runs from the conserved cysteine through the conserved F or W. The order of the fields is J gene, clone size, D gene, V gene, CDR3 protein, CDR3 DNA. D genes are given only for firm matches. Clone size is stated in some rows and not others, as once, few, many or a class when expanded.

TRBJ2-1 | . | . | TRBV7-3 | CASSHAAGAYNEQFF | TGTGCCAGCAGCCACGCCGCCGGGGCCTACAATGAGCAGTTCTTC
TRBJ2-3 | . | TRBD2 | TRBV18 | CASSAGTRSTDTQYF | TGTGCCAGCTCAGCCGGGACTAGAAGCACAGATACGCAGTATTTT
TRBJ2-6 | few | . | TRBV2 | CASRPGLDFSGANVLTF | TGTGCCAGCAGGCCAGGACTGGACTTCTCTGGGGCCAACGTCCTGACTTTC
TRBJ1-6 | . | . | TRBV7-3 | CASSSDGANSPLHF | TGTGCCAGCAGCTCCGACGGAGCCAATTCACCCCTCCACTTT
TRBJ2-7 | few | TRBD1 | TRBV9 | CASSGDRGEQYF | TGTGCCAGCAGCGGAGACAGGGGCGAGCAGTACTTC
TRBJ2-3 | . | TRBD1 | TRBV6-1 | CASRDRGENTDTQYF | TGTGCCAGCAGGGACAGGGGGGAGAACACAGATACGCAGTATTTT
TRBJ1-5 | . | . | TRBV4-1 | CASSQPSDRFNQPQHF | TGCGCCAGCAGCCAACCATCGGACAGATTCAATCAGCCCCAGCATTTT
TRBJ1-1 | once | . | TRBV7-9 | CASSPLGGTAFF | TGTGCCAGCAGCCCCCTGGGGGGGACGGCTTTCTTT
TRBJ2-1 | . | TRBD2 | TRBV4-1 | CASSLMGGRTPGGEQFF | TGCGCCAGCAGCCTCATGGGCGGGAGAACACCCGGGGGGGAGCAGTTCTTC
TRBJ1-1 | . | TRBD1 | TRBV5-1 | CASSLTGGTNEAFF | TGCGCCAGCAGCTTGACAGGGGGCACGAATGAAGCTTTCTTT
TRBJ1-5 | . | TRBD1 | TRBV30 | CAWSRTGGNQPQHF | TGTGCCTGGAGCCGGACAGGCGGGAATCAGCCCCAGCATTTT
TRBJ2-7 | . | . | TRBV5-5 | CASNPLRQESYEQYF | TGTGCCAGCAACCCACTGCGACAGGAATCCTACGAGCAGTACTTC
TRBJ2-7 | . | TRBD1 | TRBV6-1 | CASSGRGLYEQYF | TGTGCCAGCAGTGGCAGGGGGCTCTACGAGCAGTACTTC
TRBJ1-2 | . | TRBD1 | TRBV2 | CASTMRTGTPAEGYTF | TGTGCCAGCACCATGCGGACAGGGACCCCCGCGGAGGGCTACACCTTC
TRBJ2-7 | few | TRBD1 | TRBV29-1 | CSVEDSQSGTESYEQYF | TGCAGCGTTGAAGATTCGCAGTCCGGGACAGAATCCTACGAGCAGTACTTC
TRBJ1-1 | . | . | TRBV7-7 | CASSLGQGTEAFF | TGTGCCAGCAGCTTAGGTCAGGGGACTGAAGCTTTCTTT
TRBJ1-1 | . | TRBD1 | TRBV6-1 | CASSRGQLEAFF | TGTGCCAGCTCCAGGGGACAGCTTGAAGCTTTCTTT
TRBJ1-2 | . | . | TRBV19 | CASSIGGLDYGYTF | TGTGCCAGTAGTATCGGAGGGCTAGACTATGGCTACACCTTC
TRBJ1-2 | . | TRBD1 | TRBV6-4 | CASRYAGTDLDYGYTF | TGTGCCAGCAGGTATGCCGGGACAGACTTAGACTATGGCTACACCTTC
TRBJ2-2 | . | . | TRBV14 | CASSPSAGELFF | TGTGCCAGCAGCCCCTCAGCCGGGGAGCTGTTTTTT
TRBJ1-5 | . | TRBD1 | TRBV6-5 | CASSVGQGLQPQHF | TGTGCCAGCAGTGTGGGACAGGGGCTTCAGCCCCAGCATTTT
TRBJ2-2 | once | TRBD1 | TRBV30 | CAWETGSTGELFF | TGTGCCTGGGAGACAGGGAGCACCGGGGAGCTGTTTTTT
TRBJ1-2 | . | . | TRBV7-9 | CASSLARNNYGYTF | TGTGCCAGCAGCTTGGCCAGAAATAACTATGGCTACACCTTC
TRBJ2-7 | . | TRBD1 | TRBV11-2 | CASSSGPPGQGYEQYF | TGTGCCAGCAGCTCGGGTCCCCCGGGACAGGGGTACGAGCAGTACTTC
TRBJ1-5 | once | . | TRBV15 | CATSRERGGYQPQHF | TGTGCCACCAGCAGGGAGCGTGGGGGCTATCAGCCCCAGCATTTT
TRBJ2-2 | . | TRBD2 | TRBV2 | CASSTLAAQNTGELFF | TGTGCCAGCAGTACTCTAGCGGCACAAAACACCGGGGAGCTGTTTTTT
TRBJ1-2 | . | . | TRBV28 | CASSPETLDSFYGYTF | TGTGCCAGCAGCCCCGAGACTCTGGACAGTTTCTATGGCTACACCTTC
TRBJ2-5 | . | . | TRBV30 | CAWSHGGLGTQYF | TGTGCCTGGAGTCATGGGGGCCTGGGGACCCAGTACTTC
TRBJ1-3 | . | TRBD1 | TRBV9 | CASSARTGSDSGNTIYF | TGTGCCAGCAGCGCGAGGACAGGATCCGACTCTGGAAACACCATATATTTT
TRBJ2-1 | . | TRBD2 | TRBV6-6 | CASKGTTPFDEQFF | TGTGCCAGCAAGGGGACTACCCCATTCGATGAGCAGTTCTTC
TRBJ2-3 | . | . | TRBV14 | CASSPGTDTQYF | TGTGCCAGCAGCCCAGGGACAGATACGCAGTATTTT
TRBJ2-1 | . | TRBD2 | TRBV13 | CASSTRTSGFSEQFF | TGTGCCAGCAGCACTAGGACTAGCGGGTTTAGTGAGCAGTTCTTC
TRBJ2-3 | . | TRBD2 | TRBV30 | CAWSPAGPNTQYF | TGTGCCTGGAGTCCAGCGGGGCCTAATACGCAGTATTTT
TRBJ2-7 | . | TRBD2 | TRBV7-9 | CASSLTSGLAGGPFYEQYF | TGTGCCAGCAGCTTAACGTCGGGACTAGCGGGAGGGCCGTTCTACGAGCAGTACTTC
TRBJ2-3 | . | . | TRBV5-1 | CASSRDQADTQYF | TGCGCCAGCAGCCGGGATCAGGCAGATACGCAGTATTTT
TRBJ2-1 | . | TRBD2 | TRBV5-1 | CASSLALAERNEQFF | TGCGCCAGCAGCTTGGCCCTAGCGGAAAGGAATGAGCAGTTCTTC
TRBJ2-5 | . | . | TRBV29-1 | CSVAPLDRGQETQYF | TGCAGCGTTGCTCCCCTCGATAGGGGGCAAGAGACCCAGTACTTC
TRBJ2-5 | . | . | TRBV14 | CASSGEGVGETQYF | TGTGCCAGCAGTGGGGAGGGGGTCGGTGAGACCCAGTACTTC
TRBJ2-3 | . | . | TRBV5-1 | CASRYGMSGGDTQYF | TGCGCCAGCCGATACGGGATGTCGGGCGGGGATACGCAGTATTTT
TRBJ1-5 | . | . | TRBV30 | CAWSVRGNGDQPQHF | TGTGCCTGGAGTGTCCGGGGGAACGGGGATCAGCCCCAGCATTTT
TRBJ1-1 | . | . | TRBV19 | CASSLGNTEAFF | TGTGCCAGTTCACTAGGGAACACTGAAGCTTTCTTT
TRBJ1-3 | . | . | TRBV6-1 | CASSDATAGNTIYF | TGTGCCAGCAGTGACGCAACAGCCGGAAACACCATATATTTT
TRBJ2-7 | . | TRBD1 | TRBV7-8 | CASRPTGVGSYEQYF | TGTGCCAGCAGGCCTACAGGGGTGGGGTCCTACGAGCAGTACTTC
TRBJ2-3 | . | . | TRBV7-7 | CASSFLSGDTQYF | TGTGCCAGCAGCTTTCTAAGCGGGGATACGCAGTATTTT
TRBJ2-7 | . | TRBD2 | TRBV27 | CASSPLGEGRHEQYF | TGTGCCAGCAGTCCCCTAGGGGAGGGCCGGCACGAGCAGTACTTC
TRBJ1-4 | . | TRBD1 | TRBV7-9 | CASSLAGTGQTEKLFF | TGTGCCAGCAGCTTAGCGGGGACAGGGCAGACGGAAAAACTGTTTTTT
TRBJ2-1 | . | TRBD2 | TRBV5-1 | CASSLGTGLAGVYNEQFF | TGCGCCAGCAGCTTGGGTACCGGACTAGCGGGGGTATACAATGAGCAGTTCTTC